What follows are 9 T cell receptor beta chains derived from one specimen sequenced in a study of blood T cells in healthy people across ages. With a J-beta primer mix and a sample-barcoded 5' primer, a second PCR ran about 7 to 11 cycles. In TCRdb, the 5' RACE reads were re-called with MiXCR into one record per CDR3 protein. This table has about 570,000 distinct CDR3 sequences, about 26% appearing once. Sequencing was carried out using blood. Receptor source: a woman between 65 and 79 years old in good health.

The chain has TRBV20-1 and TRBJ1-2, with D unresolved. In germline, CDR1 is DFQATT, CDR2 SNEGSKA (reference sequence). Between the trimmed V and J ends, which lost 0 bases and 0 bases, there was a span of 11 bases. CDR3 size: 15 residues. This chain's CDR3 is CSARDLDGANYGYTF. CDR3 sequence (DNA): TGCAGTGCTAGAGATTTAGATGGAGCTAACTATGGCTACACCTTC.

The chain joins TRBV5-5 to TRBJ2-3, with 8 bases matching TRBD1. V lost 1 base, J lost 1 base, and 8 bases stayed unmatched. The CDR3 loop spans 17 amino acids. Germline loops: CDR1 SGHKS, CDR2 YYEKEE (reference sequence). CDR3 region: CASSLRLQGAGTDTQYF. For the CDR3, the DNA is TGTGCCAGCAGCTTGCGTCTCCAGGGGGCGGGCACAGATACGCAGTATTTT.

This clonotype was counted between two and nine times. The chain is built from TRBV15 and TRBJ2-4; D may be TRBD1 (6 bases). The germline V gene encodes CDR1 LNHNV and CDR2 YYDKDF (reference sequence). The CDR3 is 15 amino acids. V was trimmed by 1 base and J by 9 bases, leaving 16 bases between them. The CDR3: CATSRGAGVKGIQYF. For the CDR3, the DNA is TGTGCCACCAGCAGAGGGGCAGGGGTCAAAGGCATTCAGTACTTC. Using reference TRBV15 and TRBJ2-4 for the parts outside the CDR3, the full variable domain is DAMVIQNPRYQVTQFGKPVTLSCSQTLNHNVMYWYQQKSSQAPKLLFHYYDKDFNNEADTPDNFQSRRPNTSFCFLDIRSPGLGDTAMYLCATSRGAGVKGIQYFGAGTRLSVL.

This clonotype was counted once. The chain joins TRBV7-9 to TRBJ2-6, with 8 bases that match TRBD1. With 3 bases clipped from V and 0 bases from J, the junction kept 7 bases outside the gene matches. Germline V gene lookup returns CDR1 SEHNR and CDR2 FQNEAQ (reference sequence). CDR3 length equals 18 residues. The CDR3 loop reads CASSFRDRSDSGANVLTF. The DNA for the CDR3 is TGTGCCAGCAGCTTCCGGGACAGGTCGGACTCTGGGGCCAACGTCCTGACTTTC.

The V gene is TRBV6-2 or TRBV6-3, the J gene TRBJ2-5; D is perhaps TRBD2 (6 bases). The V gene's germline CDR1 is MNHEY and CDR2 SVGEGT. The ends were cut back, 6 bases at V and 4 bases at J, with 21 bases in the middle. The CDR3 is made up of 16 amino acids. In DNA, the CDR3 is TGTGCCAGCAGGCCACCAACGGCTCTCGGGAGAGAGACCCAGTACTTC. Its translation is CASRPPTALGRETQYF.

The chain recombines TRBV7-9 with TRBJ1-4; TRBD1 is a possible D gene (5 bases). This CDR3 spans 18 amino acids. V gave up 1 base and J gave up 3 bases, with 18 bases separating them. Germline CDR1 is SEHNR and CDR2 is FQNEAQ (reference sequence). This chain's CDR3 is CASSLVVGAWDSNEKLFF. The CDR3 coding sequence is TGTGCCAGCAGCTTAGTCGTAGGGGCGTGGGATTCTAATGAAAAACTGTTTTTT.

This chain links TRBV5-1 with TRBJ1-4, with 7 bases identical to TRBD1. The CDR3 runs 16 residues. The V gene end was trimmed by 1 base and the J gene end by 0 bases; junction bases not matched to a gene: 3. Germline CDR1 SGHRS, CDR2 YFSETQ. The DNA of the CDR3 is TGCGCCAGCAGCTTGTACAGGGGTTCAACTAATGAAAAACTGTTTTTT. Amino acid sequence: CASSLYRGSTNEKLFF.

V gene TRBV20-1 combines with J gene TRBJ2-1; 8 bases match TRBD2. The length of the CDR3 is 15 residues. CDR1 DFQATT and CDR2 SNEGSKA come from the germline V gene (reference sequence). The V and J ends lost 3 bases and 9 bases, in that order; junction bases with no gene match: 13. The CDR3 nucleotides read TGCAGTGCTAGTGTTATGACTAGCGACACGTCTGAGCAGTTCTTC. Translation: CSASVMTSDTSEQFF.

CDR3 nucleotide sequence: TGTGCCAGCAGTTACTCACCCGGGACCACAGAAGAGACCCAGTACTTC. The encoded protein is CASSYSPGTTEETQYF. The chain combines TRBV6-5 with TRBJ2-5; perhaps D is TRBD1 or TRBD2 (5 bases each). CDR1 is MNHEY and CDR2 is SVGAGI in the germline V gene. CDR3 size: 16 residues. Trimming took 0 bases from V and 3 from J, leaving 14 bases between them.